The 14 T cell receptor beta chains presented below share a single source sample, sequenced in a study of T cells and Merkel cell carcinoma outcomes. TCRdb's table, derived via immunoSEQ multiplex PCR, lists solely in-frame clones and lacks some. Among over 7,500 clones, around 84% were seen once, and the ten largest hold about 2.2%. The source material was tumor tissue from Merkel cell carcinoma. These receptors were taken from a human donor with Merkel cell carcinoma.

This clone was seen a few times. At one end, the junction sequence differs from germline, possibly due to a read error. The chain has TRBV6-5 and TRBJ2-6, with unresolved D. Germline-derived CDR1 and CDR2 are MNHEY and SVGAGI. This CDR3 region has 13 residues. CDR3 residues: CASSKSGTNVLTF. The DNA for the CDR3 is TGTGCCAGCAGCAAATCTGGGACCAACGTCCTGACTTTC.

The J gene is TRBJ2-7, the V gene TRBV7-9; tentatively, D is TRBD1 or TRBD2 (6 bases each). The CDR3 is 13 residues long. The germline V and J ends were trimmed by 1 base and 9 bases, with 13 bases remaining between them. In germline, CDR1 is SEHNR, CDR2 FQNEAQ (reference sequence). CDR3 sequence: CASSLGGGRGQYF. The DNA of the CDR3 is TGTGCCAGCAGCTTAGGTGGGGGGCGAGGGCAGTACTTC.

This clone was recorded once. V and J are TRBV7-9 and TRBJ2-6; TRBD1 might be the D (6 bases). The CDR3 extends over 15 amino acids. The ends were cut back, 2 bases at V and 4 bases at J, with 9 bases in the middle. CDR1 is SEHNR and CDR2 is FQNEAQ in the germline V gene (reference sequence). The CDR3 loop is CASSLMGAGANVLTF. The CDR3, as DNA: TGTGCCAGCAGCTTAATGGGGGCCGGGGCCAACGTCCTGACTTTC.

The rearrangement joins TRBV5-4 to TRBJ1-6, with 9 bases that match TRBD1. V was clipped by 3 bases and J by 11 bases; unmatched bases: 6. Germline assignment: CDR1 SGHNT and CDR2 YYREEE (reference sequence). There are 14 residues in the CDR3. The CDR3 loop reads CASSSDRGGAPLHF. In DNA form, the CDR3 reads TGTGCCAGCAGCTCCGACAGGGGGGGCGCACCCCTCCACTTT.

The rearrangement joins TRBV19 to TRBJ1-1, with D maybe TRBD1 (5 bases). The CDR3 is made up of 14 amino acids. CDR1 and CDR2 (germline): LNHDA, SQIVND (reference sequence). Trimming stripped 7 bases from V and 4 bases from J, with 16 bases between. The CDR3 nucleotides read TGTGCCAGTACCAGATTACAGGATCTCACTGAAGCTTTCTTT. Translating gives CASTRLQDLTEAFF.

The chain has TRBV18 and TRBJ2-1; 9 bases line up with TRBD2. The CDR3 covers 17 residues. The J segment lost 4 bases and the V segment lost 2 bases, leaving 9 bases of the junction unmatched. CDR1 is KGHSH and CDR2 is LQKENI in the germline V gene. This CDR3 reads CASSPFALAGSYNEQFF. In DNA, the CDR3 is TGTGCCAGCTCACCATTCGCCCTAGCGGGGAGTTACAATGAGCAGTTCTTC.

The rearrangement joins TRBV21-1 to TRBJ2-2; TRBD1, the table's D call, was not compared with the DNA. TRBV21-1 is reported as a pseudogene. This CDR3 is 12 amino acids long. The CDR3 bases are TGTGCCAGCAGCAAAGGGCTCGGGGAGCTGTTTTTT. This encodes CASSKGLGELFF.

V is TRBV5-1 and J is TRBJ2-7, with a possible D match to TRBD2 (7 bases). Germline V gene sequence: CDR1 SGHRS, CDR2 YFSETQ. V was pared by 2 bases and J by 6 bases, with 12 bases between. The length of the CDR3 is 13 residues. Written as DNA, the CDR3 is TGCGCCAGCAGCTTCCAGGGAGGGGGCGAGCAGTACTTC. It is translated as CASSFQGGGEQYF.

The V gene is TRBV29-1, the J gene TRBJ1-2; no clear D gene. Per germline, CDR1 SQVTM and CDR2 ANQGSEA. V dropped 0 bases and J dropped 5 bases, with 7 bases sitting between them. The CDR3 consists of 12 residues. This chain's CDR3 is CSVEDRTYGYTF. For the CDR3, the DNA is TGCAGCGTTGAAGATAGGACTTATGGCTACACCTTC.

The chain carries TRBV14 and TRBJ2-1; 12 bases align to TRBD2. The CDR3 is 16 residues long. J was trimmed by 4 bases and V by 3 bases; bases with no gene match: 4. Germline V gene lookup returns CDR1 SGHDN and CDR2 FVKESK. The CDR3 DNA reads TGTGCCAGCAGCCATAAGACTAGCGGGGGTTACAATGAGCAGTTCTTC. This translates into CASSHKTSGGYNEQFF.

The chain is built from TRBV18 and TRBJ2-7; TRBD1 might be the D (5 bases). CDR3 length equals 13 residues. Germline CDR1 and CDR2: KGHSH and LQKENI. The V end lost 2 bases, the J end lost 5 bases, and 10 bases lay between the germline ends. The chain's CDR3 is CASSPGAPNEQYF. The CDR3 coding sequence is TGTGCCAGCTCACCAGGGGCTCCAAACGAGCAGTACTTC.

CDR3: CASSYPTGEAFF. CDR3 DNA sequence: TGTGCCAGCAGTTACCCCACCGGTGAAGCTTTCTTT. V usage is TRBV6-5 and J usage is TRBJ1-1; D is ambiguous. Germline V gene data show CDR1 as MNHEY and CDR2 as SVGAGI. V lost 2 bases to trimming and J lost 7 bases, with 8 bases between them. This CDR3 is 12 amino acids long.

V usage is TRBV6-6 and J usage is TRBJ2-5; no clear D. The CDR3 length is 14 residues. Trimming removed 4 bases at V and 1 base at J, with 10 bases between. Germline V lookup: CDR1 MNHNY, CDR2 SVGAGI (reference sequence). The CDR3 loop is CASSFTSPQETQYF. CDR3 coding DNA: TGTGCCAGCAGTTTCACAAGTCCCCAAGAGACCCAGTACTTC.

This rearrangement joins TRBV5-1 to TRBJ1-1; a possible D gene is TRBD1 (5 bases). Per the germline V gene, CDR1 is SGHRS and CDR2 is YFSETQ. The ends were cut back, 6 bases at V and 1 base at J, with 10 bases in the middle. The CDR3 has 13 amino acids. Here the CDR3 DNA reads TGCGCCAGCACACTCAGGGAGAACACTGAAGCTTTCTTT. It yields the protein CASTLRENTEAFF.